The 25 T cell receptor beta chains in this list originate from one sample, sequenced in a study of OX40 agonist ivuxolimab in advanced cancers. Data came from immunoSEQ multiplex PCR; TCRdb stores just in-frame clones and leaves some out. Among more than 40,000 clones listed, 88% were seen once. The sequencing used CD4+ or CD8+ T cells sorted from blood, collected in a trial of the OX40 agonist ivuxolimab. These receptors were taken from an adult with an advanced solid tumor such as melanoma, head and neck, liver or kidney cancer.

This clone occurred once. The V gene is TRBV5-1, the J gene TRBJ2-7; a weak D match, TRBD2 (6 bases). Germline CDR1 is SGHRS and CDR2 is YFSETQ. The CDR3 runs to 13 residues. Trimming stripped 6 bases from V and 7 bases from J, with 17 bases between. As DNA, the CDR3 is TGCGCCAGCAAGCGGGCGCTCGGAGAAGAGCAGTACTTC. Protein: CASKRALGEEQYF.

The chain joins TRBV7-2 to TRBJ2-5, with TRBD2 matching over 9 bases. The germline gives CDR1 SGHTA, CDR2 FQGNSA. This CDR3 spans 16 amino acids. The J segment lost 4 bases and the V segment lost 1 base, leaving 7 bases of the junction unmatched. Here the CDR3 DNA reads TGTGCCAGCAGCTTAGAAATAGCAGCGGGAGGAGAGACCCAGTACTTC. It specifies CASSLEIAAGGETQYF.

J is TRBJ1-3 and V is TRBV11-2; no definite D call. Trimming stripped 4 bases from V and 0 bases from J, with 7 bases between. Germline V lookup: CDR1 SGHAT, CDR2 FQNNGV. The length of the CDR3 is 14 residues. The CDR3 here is CASSSITSGNTIYF. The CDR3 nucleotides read TGTGCCAGCAGCTCGATTACCTCTGGAAACACCATATATTTT.

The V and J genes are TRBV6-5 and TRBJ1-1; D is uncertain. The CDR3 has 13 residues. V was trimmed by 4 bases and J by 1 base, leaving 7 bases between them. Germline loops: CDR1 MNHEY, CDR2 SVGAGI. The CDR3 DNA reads TGTGCCAGCAGTTCAGTCAAGAACACTGAAGCTTTCTTT. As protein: CASSSVKNTEAFF.

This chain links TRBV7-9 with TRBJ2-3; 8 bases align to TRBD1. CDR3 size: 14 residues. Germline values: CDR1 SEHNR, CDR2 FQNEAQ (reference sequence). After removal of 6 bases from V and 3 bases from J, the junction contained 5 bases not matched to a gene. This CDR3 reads CASSLGDRTDTQYF. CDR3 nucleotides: TGTGCCAGCAGTCTCGGGGACAGGACAGATACGCAGTATTTT.

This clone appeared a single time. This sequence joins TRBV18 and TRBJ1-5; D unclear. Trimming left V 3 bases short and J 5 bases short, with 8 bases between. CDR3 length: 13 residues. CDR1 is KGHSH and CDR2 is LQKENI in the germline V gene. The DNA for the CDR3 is TGTGCCAGCTCACCGGGCGGCGATCAGCCCCAGCATTTT. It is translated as CASSPGGDQPQHF.

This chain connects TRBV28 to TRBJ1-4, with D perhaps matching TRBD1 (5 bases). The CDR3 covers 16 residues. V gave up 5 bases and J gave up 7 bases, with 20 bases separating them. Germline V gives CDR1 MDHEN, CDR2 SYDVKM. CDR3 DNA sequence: TGTGCCAGCAGTCCCCTCGGGGCGGGGCGGCGTGAAAAACTGTTTTTT. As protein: CASSPLGAGRREKLFF.

The CDR3 sequence is CASSIDNSNTGELFF. The CDR3, as DNA: TGTGCCAGCAGCATAGACAATTCGAACACCGGGGAGCTGTTTTTT. The chain recombines TRBV7-3 with TRBJ2-2; unclear D gene. Germline lookup yields CDR1 SGHTA and CDR2 FQGTGA. This CDR3 comprises 15 residues. V lost 5 bases, J lost 0 bases, and 10 bases lay in between.

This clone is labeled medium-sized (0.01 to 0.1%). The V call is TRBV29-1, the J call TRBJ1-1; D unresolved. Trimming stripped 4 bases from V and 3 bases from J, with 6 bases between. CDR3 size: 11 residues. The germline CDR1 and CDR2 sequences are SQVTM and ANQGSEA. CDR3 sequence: CSVVRDTEAFF. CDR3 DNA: TGCAGCGTTGTTCGGGACACTGAAGCTTTCTTT.

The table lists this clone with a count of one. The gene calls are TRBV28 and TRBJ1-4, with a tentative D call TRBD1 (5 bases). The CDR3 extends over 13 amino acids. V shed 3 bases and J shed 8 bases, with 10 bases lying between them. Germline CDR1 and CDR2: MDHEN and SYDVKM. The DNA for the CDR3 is TGTGCCAGCAGTTTCTGGGGCTCGGAAAAACTGTTTTTT. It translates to CASSFWGSEKLFF.

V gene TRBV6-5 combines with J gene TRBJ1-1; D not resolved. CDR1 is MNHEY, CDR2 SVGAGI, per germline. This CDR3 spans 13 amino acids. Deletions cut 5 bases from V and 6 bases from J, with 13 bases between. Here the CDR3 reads CASSLRPGAEAFF. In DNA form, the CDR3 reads TGTGCCAGCAGTCTTCGCCCTGGGGCTGAAGCTTTCTTT.

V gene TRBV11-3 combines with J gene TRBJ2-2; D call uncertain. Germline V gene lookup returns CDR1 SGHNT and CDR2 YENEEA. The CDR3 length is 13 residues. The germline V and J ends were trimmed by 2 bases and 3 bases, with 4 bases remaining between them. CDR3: CASSLTDTGELFF. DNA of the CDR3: TGTGCCAGCAGCTTAACAGACACCGGGGAGCTGTTTTTT.

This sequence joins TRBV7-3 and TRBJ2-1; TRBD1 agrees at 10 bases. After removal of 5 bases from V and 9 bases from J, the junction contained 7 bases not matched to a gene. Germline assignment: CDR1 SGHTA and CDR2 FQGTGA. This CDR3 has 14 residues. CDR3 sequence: CASSQTGGEGEQFF. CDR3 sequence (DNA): TGTGCCAGCAGCCAGACAGGGGGCGAGGGTGAGCAGTTCTTC.

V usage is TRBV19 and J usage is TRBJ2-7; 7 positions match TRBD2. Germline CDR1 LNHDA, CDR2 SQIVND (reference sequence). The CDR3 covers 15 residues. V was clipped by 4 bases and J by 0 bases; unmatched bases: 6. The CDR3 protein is CASSTPGLGSYEQYF. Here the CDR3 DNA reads TGTGCCAGTAGTACCCCCGGACTAGGCTCCTACGAGCAGTACTTC.

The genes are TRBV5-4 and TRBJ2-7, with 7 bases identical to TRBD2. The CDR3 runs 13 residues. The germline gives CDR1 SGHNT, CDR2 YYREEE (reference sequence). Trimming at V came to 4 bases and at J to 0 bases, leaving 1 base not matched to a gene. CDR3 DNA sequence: TGTGCCAGCAGCCCTAGCGGCTCCTACGAGCAGTACTTC. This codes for CASSPSGSYEQYF.

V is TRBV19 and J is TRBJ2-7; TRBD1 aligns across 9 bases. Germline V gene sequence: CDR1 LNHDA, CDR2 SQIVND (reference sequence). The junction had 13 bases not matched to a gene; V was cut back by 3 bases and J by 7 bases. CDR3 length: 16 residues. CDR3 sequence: CASSITGTGPGGEQYF. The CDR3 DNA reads TGTGCCAGTAGTATCACCGGGACAGGGCCCGGGGGAGAGCAGTACTTC.

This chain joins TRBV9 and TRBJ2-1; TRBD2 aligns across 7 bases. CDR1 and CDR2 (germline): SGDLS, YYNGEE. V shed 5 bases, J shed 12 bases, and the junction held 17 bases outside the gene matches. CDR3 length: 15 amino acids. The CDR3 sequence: CASSATGTNQLAQFF. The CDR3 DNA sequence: TGTGCCAGCAGTGCAACCGGGACTAACCAATTGGCGCAGTTCTTC.

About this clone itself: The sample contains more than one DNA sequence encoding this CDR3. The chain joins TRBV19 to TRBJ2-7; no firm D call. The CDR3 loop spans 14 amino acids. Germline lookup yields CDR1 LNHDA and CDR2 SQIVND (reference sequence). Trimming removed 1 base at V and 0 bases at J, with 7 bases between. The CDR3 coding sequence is TGTGCCAGTAGTATAGCTGGGTCCTCCTACGAGCAGTACTTC. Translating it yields CASSIAGSSYEQYF.

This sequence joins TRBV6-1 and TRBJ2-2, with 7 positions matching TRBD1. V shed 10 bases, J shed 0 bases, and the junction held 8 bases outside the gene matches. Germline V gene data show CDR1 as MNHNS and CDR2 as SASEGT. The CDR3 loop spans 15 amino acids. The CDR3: CATLRQGANTGELFF. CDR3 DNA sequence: TGTGCCACACTGAGGCAGGGGGCGAACACCGGGGAGCTGTTTTTT.

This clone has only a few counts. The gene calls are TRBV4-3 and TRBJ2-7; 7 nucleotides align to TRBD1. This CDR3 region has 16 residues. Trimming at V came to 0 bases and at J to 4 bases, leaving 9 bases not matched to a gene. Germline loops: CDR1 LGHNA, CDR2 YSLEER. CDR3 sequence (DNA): TGCGCCAGCAGCCAAGATCGCAGGGGGAAGGCGTACGAGCAGTACTTC. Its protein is CASSQDRRGKAYEQYF.

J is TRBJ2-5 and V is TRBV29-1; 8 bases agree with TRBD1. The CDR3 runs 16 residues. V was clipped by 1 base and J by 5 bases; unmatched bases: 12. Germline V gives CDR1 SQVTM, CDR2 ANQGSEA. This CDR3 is CSVEAPRGRGLETQYF. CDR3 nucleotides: TGCAGCGTTGAAGCCCCCAGGGGCAGGGGGCTGGAGACCCAGTACTTC.

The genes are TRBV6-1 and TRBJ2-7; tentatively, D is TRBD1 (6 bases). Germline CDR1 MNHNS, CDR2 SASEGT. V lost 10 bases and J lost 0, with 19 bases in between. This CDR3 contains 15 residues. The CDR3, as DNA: TGTGCCACCGAAGCTGTTGGGACACTCTCCTACGAGCAGTACTTC. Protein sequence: CATEAVGTLSYEQYF.

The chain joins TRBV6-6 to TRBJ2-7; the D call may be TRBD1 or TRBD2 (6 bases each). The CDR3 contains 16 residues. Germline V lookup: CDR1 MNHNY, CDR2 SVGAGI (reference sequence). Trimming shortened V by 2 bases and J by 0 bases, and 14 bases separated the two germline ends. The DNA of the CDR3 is TGTGCCAGCAGTTACAGGGGGGCAGGGAGCTCCTACGAGCAGTACTTC. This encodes CASSYRGAGSSYEQYF.

CDR3 sequence reads: CASSPLNTEAFF. CDR3 in DNA: TGCGCCAGCAGCCCGCTGAACACTGAAGCTTTCTTT. The rearrangement uses TRBV4-1 and TRBJ1-1; D is unresolved. The CDR3 spans 12 residues. Germline values: CDR1 MGHRA, CDR2 YSYEKL. V dropped 4 bases and J dropped 0 bases, with 3 bases sitting between them.

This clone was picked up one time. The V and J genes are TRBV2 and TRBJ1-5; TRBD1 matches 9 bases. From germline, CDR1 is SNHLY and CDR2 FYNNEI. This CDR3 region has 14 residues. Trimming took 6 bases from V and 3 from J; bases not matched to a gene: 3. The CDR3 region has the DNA TGTGCCAGCAGCGGGACAGGGCCCAATCAGCCCCAGCATTTT. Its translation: CASSGTGPNQPQHF.